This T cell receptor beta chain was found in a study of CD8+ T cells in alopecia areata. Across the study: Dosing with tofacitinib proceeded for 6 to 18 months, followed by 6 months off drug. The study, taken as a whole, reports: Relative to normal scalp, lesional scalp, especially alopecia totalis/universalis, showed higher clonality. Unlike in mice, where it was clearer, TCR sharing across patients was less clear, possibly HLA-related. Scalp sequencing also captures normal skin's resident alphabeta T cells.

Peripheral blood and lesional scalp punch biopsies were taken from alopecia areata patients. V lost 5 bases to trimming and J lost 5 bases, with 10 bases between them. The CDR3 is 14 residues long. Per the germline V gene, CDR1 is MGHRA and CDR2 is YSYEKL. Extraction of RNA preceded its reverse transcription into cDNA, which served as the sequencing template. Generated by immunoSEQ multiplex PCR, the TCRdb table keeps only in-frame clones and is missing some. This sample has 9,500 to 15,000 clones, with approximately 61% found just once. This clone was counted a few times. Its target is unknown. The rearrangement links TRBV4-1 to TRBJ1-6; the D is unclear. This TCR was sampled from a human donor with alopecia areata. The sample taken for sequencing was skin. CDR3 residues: CASSSWENNSPLHF. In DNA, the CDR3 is TGCGCCAGCAGCTCCTGGGAGAATAATTCACCCCTCCACTTT.